This T cell receptor (beta chain) is drawn from a study of blood T cell repertoires in COVID-19. Between the trimmed V and J ends, which lost 3 bases and 6 bases, there was a span of 14 bases. The CDR3 is 15 amino acids. CDR1 is MGHDK and CDR2 is SYGVNS in the germline V gene. TCRdb's copy holds only in-frame clones and misses some; the assay was immunoSEQ multiplex PCR. The top ten clones hold roughly 4.8% of a sample with 200,000 to 250,000 clones, 83% of them seen once. In terms of age and location, participants ranged from roughly 18 to 89 years and lived in about 25 US areas. During the 2 weeks before they entered the study, exposed participants had met someone with a PCR-confirmed or clinician-diagnosed COVID-19 case.

Specimen: PBMCs or T cells enriched from blood (not recorded which). The clonotype comes from a woman between 45 and 65 years old who had been exposed to COVID-19. V usage is TRBV25-1 and J usage is TRBJ1-4; TRBD1 might be the D (6 bases). Here the CDR3 reads CASSDPTGPYEKLFF. The CDR3 nucleotides are TGTGCCAGCAGTGACCCGACAGGCCCTTATGAAAAACTGTTTTTT.